The present TCR beta chain was sequenced within a study of T cell responses to AZD1222 COVID-19 vaccine. Overall study results and limits: Spike-specific TCR breadth and depth went up after people got two AZD1222 doses. Reportedly, nearly half the spike-specific TCRs target unmutated variant regions. Sampling that yielded the repertoires occurred only after the peak T cell response. Donors in the cohort were predominantly white British and more often female, and clonal diversity was possibly underestimated.

This CDR3 is built from 14 residues. Germline V lookup: CDR1 MGHRA, CDR2 YSYEKL. V was pared by 1 base and J by 6 bases, with 2 bases of the junction left unmatched. Assay used: immunoSEQ multiplex PCR; TCRdb lists only in-frame clones, some missing. The sample lists nearly 35,000 clones, about nine tenths occurring once. Points on this clone: What it binds is not known.

Sequencing was performed on peripheral blood, taken 28 days after the second AZD1222 dose. The receptor's source is an adult who received the AZD1222 COVID-19 vaccine. The V call is TRBV4-1, the J call TRBJ2-1; 8 bases line up with TRBD1. CDR3 protein: CASSQGTGTNEQFF. Written as DNA, the CDR3 is TGCGCCAGCAGCCAAGGGACAGGGACCAATGAGCAGTTCTTC.